This T cell receptor (beta chain) is drawn from a study of shared clonotypes between healthy human individuals. Clones were sequenced by immunoSEQ multiplex PCR, and TCRdb holds only the in-frame ones, with some missing. The table includes over 850,000 clones, around 78% detected once. As concerns this clone: This specimen includes other DNA sequences encoding the same CDR3.

J was trimmed by 3 bases and V by 1 base; bases with no gene match: 5. Germline CDR1 and CDR2: SGHVS and FQNEAQ. The CDR3 sequence is 16 residues long. What was sequenced was memory CD4+ T cells from PBMCs. Described subset: CD45RA-negative fraction. The chain combines TRBV7-8 with TRBJ2-2, with TRBD2 matching over 7 bases. This TCR derives from a man between 18 and 29 years old in good health. Some clones in this sample may be carry-over from other donors' samples. CDR3 bases: TGTGCCAGCAGCTTAGTCGGGGGGAGCTACACCGGGGAGCTGTTTTTT. Translating gives CASSLVGGSYTGELFF. Using reference TRBV7-8 and TRBJ2-2 for the parts outside the CDR3, the full variable domain is GAGVSQSPRYKVAKRGQDVALRCDPISGHVSLFWYQQALGQGPEFLTYFQNEAQLDKSGLPSDRFFAERPEGSVSTLKIQRTQQEDSAVYLCASSLVGGSYTGELFFGEGSRLTVL.